The present T cell receptor beta chain was sequenced within a study of T cell responses to AZD1222 COVID-19 vaccine. Study-level points and caveats: Only six or seven AZD1222 recipients were seropositive at baseline. White British people made up most donors, females outnumbered males, and clonal diversity was possibly underestimated. Within unmutated variant regions lay the reported targets of nearly half of spike-specific TCRs.

A note on this clone: Antigen specificity is unknown.

The table came from immunoSEQ multiplex PCR; TCRdb's copy has only in-frame clones and leaves some out. The table records 130,000 to 150,000 clones, 91% of them present only once. V gave up 2 bases and J gave up 6 bases, with 15 bases separating them. This CDR3 spans 16 amino acids. Germline CDR1 is SGDLS and CDR2 is YYNGEE. The source material was peripheral blood, sampled on day 0 of AZD1222 vaccination. The TCR comes from an adult in good health. V usage is TRBV9 and J usage is TRBJ1-6; no firm D call. CDR3 DNA sequence: TGTGCCAGCAGCGTGGGCCCCGGCACGATTAATTCACCCCTCCACTTT. Its protein product is CASSVGPGTINSPLHF.